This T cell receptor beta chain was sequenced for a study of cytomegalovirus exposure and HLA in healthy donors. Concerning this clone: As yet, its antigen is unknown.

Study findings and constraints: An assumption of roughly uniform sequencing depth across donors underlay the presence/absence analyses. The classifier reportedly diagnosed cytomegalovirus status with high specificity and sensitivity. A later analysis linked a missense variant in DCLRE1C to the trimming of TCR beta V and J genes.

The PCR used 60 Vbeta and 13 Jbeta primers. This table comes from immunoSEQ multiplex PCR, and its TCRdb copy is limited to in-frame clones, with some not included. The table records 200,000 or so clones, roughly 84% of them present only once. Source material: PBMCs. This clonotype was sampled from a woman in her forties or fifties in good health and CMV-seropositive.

This CDR3 is CASSLMGGVRETQYF. CDR3 bases: TGTGCCAGCAGCTTAATGGGGGGGGTTCGGGAGACCCAGTACTTC. The chain carries TRBV7-3 and TRBJ2-5; 7 nucleotides agree with TRBD2. There are 15 residues in the CDR3. Looked up from germline, CDR1 is SGHTA and CDR2 is FQGTGA. Trimming at V came to 1 base and at J to 5 bases, leaving 7 bases not matched to a gene.